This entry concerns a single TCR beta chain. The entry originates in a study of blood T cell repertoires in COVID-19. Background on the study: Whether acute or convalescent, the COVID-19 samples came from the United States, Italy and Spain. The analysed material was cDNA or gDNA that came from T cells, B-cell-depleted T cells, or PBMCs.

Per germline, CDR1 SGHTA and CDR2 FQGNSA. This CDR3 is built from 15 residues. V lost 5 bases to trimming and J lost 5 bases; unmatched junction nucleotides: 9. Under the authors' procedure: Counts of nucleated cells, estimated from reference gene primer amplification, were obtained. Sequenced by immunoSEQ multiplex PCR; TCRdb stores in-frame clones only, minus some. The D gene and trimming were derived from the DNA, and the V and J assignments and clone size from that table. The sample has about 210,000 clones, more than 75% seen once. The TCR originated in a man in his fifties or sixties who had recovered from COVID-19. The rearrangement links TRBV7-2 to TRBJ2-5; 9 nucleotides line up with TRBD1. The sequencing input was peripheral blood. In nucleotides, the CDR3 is TGTGCCAGCAGCCAAGCGGGGACAGGGAGCGAGACCCAGTACTTC. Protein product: CASSQAGTGSETQYF.